This is a list of T cell receptor beta chains from one sample in a study of blood T cell repertoires in COVID-19. Clones were sequenced by immunoSEQ multiplex PCR, and TCRdb holds only the in-frame ones, with some missing. The sample contains around 300,000 clones, around 87% of which appear only once. The sequenced sample was PBMCs or T cells enriched from blood (not recorded which). The receptors come from a woman under 40 who had recovered from COVID-19. The CDR3 runs from the conserved cysteine through the conserved F or W. Fields, in order: clone size, D gene, J gene, V gene, CDR3 DNA, CDR3 protein. The D gene is left open where the match is weak. Clone sizes are given selectively: once, few, many, or a class where the clone is expanded.

>once|.|TRBJ2-1|TRBV5-4
TGTGCCAGCAGCCCCACGAACGCGCACAATGAGCAGTTCTTC
CASSPTNAHNEQFF
>.|TRBD1|TRBJ2-4|TRBV7-9
TGTGCCAGCAGCTTAGCGGGACAGAAACAAAACATTCAGTACTTC
CASSLAGQKQNIQYF
>once|.|TRBJ2-5|TRBV14
TGTGCCAGCAGCCAAGGTCTGAGAGAGACCCAGTACTTC
CASSQGLRETQYF
>.|TRBD2|TRBJ2-5|TRBV10-3
TGTGCCATCAGGGCCGTTGGCGGGGGCCAAGAGACCCAGTACTTC
CAIRAVGGGQETQYF
>.|TRBD1|TRBJ2-1|TRBV7-3
TGTGCCAGCAGCTCGACAGGGGGCTCCTACAATGAGCAGTTCTTC
CASSSTGGSYNEQFF
>.|.|TRBJ2-7|TRBV7-6
TGTGCCAGCAGCTTGACAGTGAACTACGAGCAGTACTTC
CASSLTVNYEQYF
>.|.|TRBJ1-2|TRBV7-2
TGTGCCAGCAGCTCTTATGTCCCCCAGAGGGGGAGCCAGGGCTACACCTTC
CASSSYVPQRGSQGYTF
>.|TRBD1|TRBJ1-2|TRBV6-5
TGTGCCAGCAGTAACCGGGACAGGGGCGCTTATGGCTACACCTTC
CASSNRDRGAYGYTF
>.|TRBD1|TRBJ1-4|TRBV19
TGTGCCAGTAGTATCCGACAGGGTGGTGAAAAACTGTTTTTT
CASSIRQGGEKLFF
>once|.|TRBJ1-1|TRBV12-3/TRBV12-4
TGTGCCAGCAGTTTTGGGGCCGTCACTGAAGCTTTCTTT
CASSFGAVTEAFF
>.|TRBD2|TRBJ2-3|TRBV6-4
TGTGCCAGCAGCCGAGAATTGACTAGCGGGGGGAGTACAGATACGCAGTATTTT
CASSRELTSGGSTDTQYF
>.|TRBD1|TRBJ1-2|TRBV5-1
TGCGCCAGCAGCGGGACAGTAGATCCTAACTATGGCTACACCTTC
CASSGTVDPNYGYTF
>.|.|TRBJ2-7|TRBV7-2
TGTGCCAGCAGCTTAGGCGGGTTGGGGTCCCACGAGCAGTACTTC
CASSLGGLGSHEQYF
>.|.|TRBJ1-2|TRBV7-9
TGTGCCAGCAGCCTCTCTGGGCGGGGATTGAACTATGGCTACACCTTC
CASSLSGRGLNYGYTF
>.|TRBD1|TRBJ1-3|TRBV4-2
TGTGCCAGCAGCCTAGGGACAGAGTACAACACCATATATTTT
CASSLGTEYNTIYF
>.|.|TRBJ2-5|TRBV20-1
TGCAGTGCTAGCGGGGAAGAGACCCAGTACTTC
CSASGEETQYF
>.|.|TRBJ1-1|TRBV6-5
TGTGCCAGCAGTTACTCGGCAGGGAGGACTGAAGCTTTCTTT
CASSYSAGRTEAFF
>.|TRBD1|TRBJ1-1|TRBV12-3/TRBV12-4
TGTGCCAGCAGTAACAGGGGCGGAGCTGAAGCTTTCTTT
CASSNRGGAEAFF
>.|.|TRBJ2-3|TRBV27
TGTGCCAGCAGTTTCCCAGGGAGCACAGATACGCAGTATTTT
CASSFPGSTDTQYF
>.|.|TRBJ1-6|TRBV6-5
TGTGCCAGCAGTTTACTCGTCGGGGGGCCCCTCCACTTT
CASSLLVGGPLHF
>.|TRBD1|TRBJ2-7|TRBV3-1/TRBV3-2
TGTGCCAGCAGCCAAGATCAGAGACAGGGGATCCACGAGCAGTACTTC
CASSQDQRQGIHEQYF
>.|TRBD1|TRBJ1-2|TRBV28
TGTGCCAGCAGTTTAACCCTGACAGGGGAATATGGCTACACCTTC
CASSLTLTGEYGYTF
>.|TRBD1|TRBJ1-4|TRBV3-1/TRBV3-2
TGTGCCAGCAGCCACGGACAGGGGAGGGAAAAACTGTTTTTT
CASSHGQGREKLFF
>.|.|TRBJ1-2|TRBV7-3
TGTGCCAGCAGCTTAGATGCAGGGTCAAATTCCGCTAACTATGGCTACACCTTC
CASSLDAGSNSANYGYTF
>.|.|TRBJ2-7|TRBV20-1
TGCAGTGCATCCCTTTACGAGCAGTACTTC
CSASLYEQYF